This T cell receptor (beta chain) comes out of a study of blood T cell repertoires in COVID-19. For the study at large: Samples came from the United States, Italy and Spain, spanning acute and convalescent COVID-19. The analysed material was cDNA or gDNA that came from T cells, B-cell-depleted T cells, or PBMCs.

As processed by the authors: The assay estimated nucleated cells by amplifying reference gene primers. Assay used: immunoSEQ multiplex PCR; TCRdb lists only in-frame clones, some missing. D and trimming come from the DNA, and the V and J calls and clone size come from that table. The sample consists of about 410,000 clones, roughly 89% of them appearing once. The CDR3 consists of 17 residues. CDR1 and CDR2 from the germline V gene are LNHNV and YYDKDF (reference sequence). V shed 3 bases and J shed 8 bases, with 20 bases lying between them. Cohort allocation depended upon clinical history that participants reported.

Source material: PBMCs or T cells enriched from blood (not recorded which). The receptor's source is a woman aged 25-40 years who had recovered from COVID-19. The rearrangement joins TRBV15 to TRBJ1-6; D is possibly TRBD1 (5 bases). The chain's CDR3 is CATSSSGTGLGDSPLHF. The CDR3 nucleotides read TGTGCCACCAGCAGTTCAGGTACAGGTCTCGGTGATTCACCCCTCCACTTT.